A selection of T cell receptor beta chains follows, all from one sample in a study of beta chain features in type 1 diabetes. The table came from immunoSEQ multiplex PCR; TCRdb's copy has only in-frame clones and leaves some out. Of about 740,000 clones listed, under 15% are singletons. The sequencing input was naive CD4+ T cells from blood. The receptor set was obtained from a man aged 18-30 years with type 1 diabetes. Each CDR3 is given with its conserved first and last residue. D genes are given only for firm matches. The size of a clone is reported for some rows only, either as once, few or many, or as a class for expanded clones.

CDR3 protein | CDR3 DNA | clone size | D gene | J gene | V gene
CASSLGDSGANVLTF | TGCGCCAGCAGCTTGGGTGACTCTGGGGCCAACGTCCTGACTTTC | few | - | TRBJ2-6 | TRBV5-1
CASSAVGNSYNEQFF | TGTGCCAGCAGCGCGGTCGGAAACTCCTACAATGAGCAGTTCTTC | few | - | TRBJ2-1 | TRBV9
CASSTIYEQYF | TGTGCCAGCAGCACTATATACGAGCAGTACTTC | few | - | TRBJ2-7 | TRBV5-6
CASSPGGDGRNEQFF | TGCGCCAGCAGCCCGGGCGGGGACGGACGCAATGAGCAGTTCTTC | - | - | TRBJ2-1 | TRBV5-1
CASTSPDRSYGYTF | TGTGCCAGCACCTCCCCGGACAGATCCTATGGCTACACCTTC | - | - | TRBJ1-2 | TRBV6-6
CAWSKEYLRQGVGPQHF | TGTGCCTGGAGTAAGGAATACCTGAGACAGGGGGTAGGGCCCCAGCATTTT | - | TRBD1 | TRBJ1-5 | TRBV30
CATNRGGNQPQHF | TGTGCCACTAACAGGGGTGGGAATCAGCCCCAGCATTTT | - | TRBD1 | TRBJ1-5 | TRBV19
CASSLNTGDTQYF | TGTGCCAGCAGCCTTAATACAGGGGATACGCAGTATTTT | few | - | TRBJ2-3 | TRBV7-2
CASSYRDRSTDTQYF | TGTGCCAGCAGCTATCGGGACAGGAGCACAGATACGCAGTATTTT | - | TRBD1 | TRBJ2-3 | TRBV7-3
CASSLVGQGDRNYGYTF | TGTGCCAGCAGCTTAGTGGGACAGGGTGATCGGAACTATGGCTACACCTTC | few | TRBD1 | TRBJ1-2 | TRBV7-9
CASSRVQGAWVSPLHF | TGTGCCAGCAGCCGAGTTCAGGGGGCTTGGGTCTCACCCCTCCACTTT | few | TRBD1 | TRBJ1-6 | TRBV13
CSAMTDSYNSPLHF | TGCAGCGCCATGACAGACTCTTATAATTCACCCCTCCACTTT | few | - | TRBJ1-6 | TRBV29-1
CASSYGGSQETQYF | TGTGCCAGCAGTTACGGGGGGAGCCAAGAGACCCAGTACTTC | - | - | TRBJ2-5 | TRBV6-5
CATSREGQGSYEQYF | TGTGCCACCAGCAGAGAGGGACAGGGGTCCTACGAGCAGTACTTC | few | TRBD1 | TRBJ2-7 | TRBV15
CASSLDRDTGELFF | TGTGCCAGCAGCTTAGACAGGGATACCGGGGAGCTGTTTTTT | - | - | TRBJ2-2 | TRBV11-2
CASSPRGETQYF | TGTGCCAGCAGCCCGAGGGGAGAGACCCAGTACTTC | few | - | TRBJ2-5 | TRBV7-9
CASSLYGAPNTGELFF | TGCGCCAGCAGCTTGTATGGGGCACCGAACACCGGGGAGCTGTTTTTT | - | - | TRBJ2-2 | TRBV5-1
CASSEVQYEQYF | TGTGCCAGCAGTGAAGTCCAATACGAGCAGTACTTC | - | - | TRBJ2-7 | TRBV2
CASSQPRSGGEQFF | TGTGCCAGCAGCCAACCGAGGTCTGGGGGGGAGCAGTTCTTC | few | - | TRBJ2-1 | TRBV14
CASSFSIGFEQYF | TGTGCCAGCAGCTTTTCTATAGGGTTCGAGCAGTACTTC | - | - | TRBJ2-7 | TRBV7-2
CAISESRRETEKLFF | TGTGCCATCAGTGAGTCGAGGCGTGAGACTGAAAAACTGTTTTTT | - | - | TRBJ1-4 | TRBV10-3
CASSFTGSNTEAFF | TGTGCCAGCAGCTTTACAGGGTCGAACACTGAAGCTTTCTTT | few | - | TRBJ1-1 | TRBV5-4
CASSEVRGFTNSYNEQFF | TGTGCCAGCAGTGAGGTTCGGGGGTTTACGAATTCCTACAATGAGCAGTTCTTC | few | - | TRBJ2-1 | TRBV25-1
CASSDPGGYKNIQYF | TGTGCCAGCAGCGACCCGGGAGGATACAAAAACATTCAGTACTTC | - | TRBD2 | TRBJ2-4 | TRBV2
CASSNRLGGTGELFF | TGTGCCAGCAGTAACCGACTAGGCGGAACCGGGGAGCTGTTTTTT | - | - | TRBJ2-2 | TRBV6-6
CASQGLAGNEQFF | TGTGCCAGCCAGGGACTAGCAGGCAATGAGCAGTTCTTC | few | TRBD2 | TRBJ2-1 | TRBV7-9
CASSRRTTGVNEKLFF | TGCGCCAGCAGCCGCCGGACGACAGGGGTAAATGAAAAACTGTTTTTT | few | TRBD1 | TRBJ1-4 | TRBV4-1
CASSRDRGLVETQYF | TGCGCCAGCAGCCGTGACAGGGGGTTAGTTGAGACCCAGTACTTC | - | TRBD1 | TRBJ2-5 | TRBV5-1
CSVLAADHYEQYF | TGCAGCGTTTTAGCGGCGGACCACTACGAGCAGTACTTC | few | - | TRBJ2-7 | TRBV29-1
CASSLATGQDGYTF | TGCGCCAGCAGCTTGGCCACGGGTCAAGATGGCTACACCTTC | few | - | TRBJ1-2 | TRBV5-1
CATSRAGGSTDTQYF | TGTGCCACCAGCAGAGCGGGGGGGAGCACAGATACGCAGTATTTT | few | TRBD2 | TRBJ2-3 | TRBV15
CAIKGTGARTDTQYF | TGTGCCATCAAAGGGACAGGGGCGAGGACAGATACGCAGTATTTT | few | TRBD1 | TRBJ2-3 | TRBV10-3
CASSLVNGGNTIYF | TGTGCCAGCAGCTTAGTAAACGGTGGAAACACCATATATTTT | few | - | TRBJ1-3 | TRBV11-2
CASSSIRSSYGYTF | TGTGCCAGCAGCTCTATTCGGTCTTCGTATGGCTACACCTTC | few | - | TRBJ1-2 | TRBV7-2
CASRLYRSVAYNEQFF | TGTGCCAGCAGGTTATACAGGAGTGTCGCGTACAATGAGCAGTTCTTC | - | - | TRBJ2-1 | TRBV28
CASGPRVGYNEQFF | TGTGCTAGTGGTCCCAGGGTTGGGTACAATGAGCAGTTCTTC | - | - | TRBJ2-1 | TRBV12-5
CASSPTYSYNEQFF | TGTGCCAGCAGCCCGACTTATTCCTACAATGAGCAGTTCTTC | few | - | TRBJ2-1 | TRBV14
CASSYPRTPTYEQYF | TGTGCCAGCAGTTACCCTAGGACGCCGACCTACGAGCAGTACTTC | - | - | TRBJ2-7 | TRBV28
CASTLTGKNRDEQYF | TGCGCCAGCACCTTGACAGGGAAGAATAGGGACGAGCAGTACTTC | - | TRBD1 | TRBJ2-7 | TRBV23-1
CASSLGSDYGYTF | TGCGCCAGCAGCTTGGGGTCCGACTATGGCTACACCTTC | - | - | TRBJ1-2 | TRBV5-1
CASSEDRMNTEAFF | TGTGCCAGCAGCGAGGACAGAATGAACACTGAAGCTTTCTTT | few | - | TRBJ1-1 | TRBV7-3
CASSRAANTEAFF | TGTGCCAGTAGTAGGGCAGCGAACACTGAAGCTTTCTTT | few | - | TRBJ1-1 | TRBV19
CASGSYEQYF | TGTGCCAGCGGGTCCTACGAGCAGTACTTC | - | - | TRBJ2-7 | TRBV6-1
CASGAQMNTGELFF | TGTGCCAGCGGAGCGCAGATGAACACCGGGGAGCTGTTTTTT | few | - | TRBJ2-2 | TRBV27
CASSDRRNPYEQYF | TGTGCCAGCAGTGACCGCCGGAACCCCTACGAGCAGTACTTC | - | - | TRBJ2-7 | TRBV2